These T cell receptor beta chains were read from a single sample in a study of blood T cell repertoires in COVID-19. The assay was immunoSEQ multiplex PCR, and TCRdb's table has in-frame clones only and misses some. The table lists 50,000 to 80,000 clones, approximately 85% of them singletons, with less than 55% in the top ten. The sequencing input was peripheral blood. These TCRs come from a woman aged 55-75 years with COVID-19, enrolled during active disease. The CDR3 runs from the conserved cysteine through the conserved F or W. Fields, in order: J gene, V gene, CDR3 protein.

TRBJ2-1 | TRBV10-3 | CAISSGTSGIGGQDEQFF
TRBJ2-5 | TRBV19 | CASSIQGTAQTQYF
TRBJ1-5 | TRBV6-5 | CATSAGGVGQPQHF
TRBJ1-2 | TRBV28 | CATTVTTQTGGYTF
TRBJ1-2 | TRBV15 | CATSRDFRSGYTF
TRBJ2-2 | TRBV4-3 | CASSSLAASGRRTGELFF
TRBJ2-1 | TRBV13 | CASSSRRTGALYNEQFF
TRBJ1-5 | TRBV10-1 | CASPEQGLSNQPQHF
TRBJ2-3 | TRBV19 | CASSPAWRGTDTQYF
TRBJ2-7 | TRBV4-1 | CASSQVETREQYF
TRBJ2-5 | TRBV29-1 | CSVAGSQETQYF
TRBJ2-3 | TRBV11-2 | CASSSYLGTGGTDTQYF
TRBJ1-4 | TRBV15 | CATSREGTGIEKLFF
TRBJ2-7 | TRBV19 | CASSIDPDGSRYEQYF
TRBJ1-2 | TRBV11-3 | CASSPGGYEYGYTF
TRBJ2-3 | TRBV5-4 | CASSLGSGYSYF
TRBJ2-1 | TRBV4-1 | CASSHPGGYEQFF
TRBJ2-1 | TRBV7-2 | CASSLVGAPGLAGDLQFF
TRBJ2-3 | TRBV24-1 | CATSQGTGLSTDTQYF
TRBJ2-3 | TRBV27 | CASKRRDSTTDTQYF
TRBJ2-5 | TRBV18 | CASSRLEGEGTQYF
TRBJ1-1 | TRBV6-6 | CASTPLEGGTEAFF
TRBJ2-7 | TRBV27 | CASSLSSSFPFYEQYF
TRBJ1-1 | TRBV6-5 | CASTTGSVVWTEAFF
TRBJ1-1 | TRBV11-3 | CASSSEGGEAFF
TRBJ2-3 | TRBV11-3 | CASARAGGSGTQYF
TRBJ2-1 | TRBV19 | CASSDRGGDEQFF
TRBJ2-7 | TRBV6-6 | CASSYSSEGGFNEQYF
TRBJ1-2 | TRBV19 | CASSMGQDNYGYTF
TRBJ2-2 | TRBV3-1/TRBV3-2 | CASSQGTGRDTGELFF
TRBJ1-5 | TRBV6-2/TRBV6-3 | CASSFRQGNNQPQHF
TRBJ1-6 | TRBV6-5 | CASSYLQGRKNSPLHF
TRBJ1-1 | TRBV5-4 | CASSFGQGGTEAFF
TRBJ2-1 | TRBV19 | CASTPRGLPNNEQFF
TRBJ2-5 | TRBV28 | CASSLFPGATQETQYF
TRBJ1-5 | TRBV3-1/TRBV3-2 | CASSQADRGRNQPQHF
TRBJ1-1 | TRBV4-1 | CASSPGEGGTEAFF
TRBJ1-1 | TRBV7-2 | CASSLRGGTGVLNTEAFF
TRBJ2-5 | TRBV7-9 | CASSLTGQGAFWETQYF
TRBJ1-5 | TRBV4-2 | CASSQGAGNQPQHF
TRBJ1-2 | TRBV11-3 | CASSLDGTQYGYTF